The entry that follows covers one T cell receptor (beta chain) sequence. Antigen specificity is unknown. The sample originates from a study of shared clonotypes between healthy human individuals. Looking at the study overall: Each donor contributed plates that comprised three CD4 naive, three CD4 memory, two CD8 naive and one CD8 memory. Study results and limitations: Clonotypes that were shared across a handful of donors made up about 5.1% of naive CD4 clonotypes.

Clones were sequenced by immunoSEQ multiplex PCR, and TCRdb holds only the in-frame ones, with some missing. The data show about 2.1 million clones, 93% seen once. The V and J ends lost 1 base and 1 base, in that order; junction bases with no gene match: 3. Germline values: CDR1 SGHTS, CDR2 YDEGEE. This CDR3 is 15 amino acids long. Terminally differentiated effector memory CD45RA+ cells were left out of the naive CD8 fraction, which was CD45RO-negative and positively selected for CCR7. The chain combines TRBV5-8 with TRBJ2-5; 8 bases are a match to TRBD1. Sample: naive CD8+ T cells from PBMCs. The TCR comes from a young man in good health. Some clones in this sample may be carry-over from other donors' samples. This CDR3 is CASSLLGQGQETQYF. In nucleotides, the CDR3 is TGTGCCAGCAGCTTGCTCGGACAGGGCCAAGAGACCCAGTACTTC.